These 28 T cell receptor beta chains share one sample of origin, sequenced in a study of T cell changes during pregnancy in multiple sclerosis. Assay: immunoSEQ multiplex PCR; the TCRdb copy retains only in-frame clones and omits some. Among roughly 80,000 clones listed, just over 90% were seen once. Source: peripheral blood, taken after pregnancy. Source of these receptors: a female donor in good health, enrolled as a control in a pregnancy study.

The chain employs TRBV4-2 and TRBJ2-5; tentative D call: TRBD2 (5 bases). Germline CDR1 reads LGHNA; CDR2 reads YNFKEQ. The V gene lost 4 bases and the J gene lost 2 bases, with 11 bases spanning the gap. The CDR3 covers 14 residues. CDR3 nucleotide sequence: TGTGCCAGCAGCCCAAGTGGGGAGCAAGAGACCCAGTACTTC. Translating gives CASSPSGEQETQYF.

The chain couples TRBV19 to TRBJ1-2; D perhaps matches TRBD1 (6 bases). The CDR3 extends over 13 amino acids. V gave up 7 bases and J gave up 2 bases, with 11 bases separating them. CDR1 is LNHDA and CDR2 is SQIVND in the germline V gene (reference sequence). CDR3 region: CASNRDPNYGYTF. Written as DNA, the CDR3 is TGTGCCAGTAACAGGGACCCAAACTATGGCTACACCTTC.

The chain employs TRBV15 and TRBJ1-1; TRBD1 is a possible D gene (5 bases). Germline V lookup: CDR1 LNHNV, CDR2 YYDKDF (reference sequence). The V end was cut by 1 base, the J end by 3 bases, with 9 bases between. CDR3 length: 14 amino acids. The CDR3 spells CATSRGGGHTEAFF. The CDR3 DNA is TGTGCCACCAGCAGAGGCGGGGGTCACACTGAAGCTTTCTTT.

The chain links TRBV7-3 to TRBJ2-2, with D unresolved. Germline CDR1 and CDR2: SGHTA and FQGTGA. Trimming took off 5 bases at V and 1 base at J, with 8 bases between the two ends. The CDR3 contains 14 residues. CDR3 sequence reads: CASSPFRNTGELFF. CDR3 nucleotides: TGTGCCAGCAGCCCCTTTAGGAACACCGGGGAGCTGTTTTTT.

The rearrangement uses TRBV5-1 and TRBJ1-1; 9 bases fit TRBD1. CDR3 length: 15 amino acids. V gave up 2 bases and J gave up 5 bases; unmatched junction bases: 7. CDR1 SGHRS and CDR2 YFSETQ come from the germline V gene. In nucleotides, the CDR3 is TGCGCCAGCAGCTTTCTGGGACAGGGATGGACTGAAGCTTTCTTT. It encodes CASSFLGQGWTEAFF. Looking up the rest from reference TRBV5-1 and TRBJ1-1 gives the full variable domain: KAGVTQTPRYLIKTRGQQVTLSCSPISGHRSVSWYQQTPGQGLQFLFEYFSETQRNKGNFPGRFSGRQFSNSRSEMNVSTLELGDSALYLCASSFLGQGWTEAFFGQGTRLTVV.

The V gene is TRBV9, the J gene TRBJ2-1, with 7 bases lining up with TRBD1. This CDR3 is 15 amino acids long. CDR1 and CDR2 (germline): SGDLS, YYNGEE. The V segment lost 0 bases and the J segment 4 bases; nucleotides outside the gene matches: 4. This CDR3 is CASSVEGASYNEQFF. The CDR3 DNA follows: TGTGCCAGCAGCGTAGAGGGGGCCTCTTACAATGAGCAGTTCTTC.

The chain employs TRBV7-9 and TRBJ2-1; 9 nucleotides line up with TRBD2. This CDR3 has 18 amino acids. The ends lost 5 bases at V and 9 bases at J; junction bases unmatched: 20. The V gene's germline CDR1 is SEHNR and CDR2 FQNEAQ (reference sequence). The CDR3: CASSPRDLGAGGPGEQFF. The CDR3 DNA is TGTGCCAGCAGCCCCCGGGACCTGGGGGCGGGGGGGCCTGGTGAGCAGTTCTTC.

The V gene is TRBV5-4, the J gene TRBJ1-1; D ambiguous. CDR3 length equals 15 residues. V lost 4 bases to trimming and J lost 6 bases, with 19 bases between them. CDR1 is SGHNT and CDR2 is YYREEE in the germline V gene (reference sequence). CDR3 protein: CASSPHPGILSEAFF. The CDR3 DNA is TGTGCCAGCAGCCCTCATCCGGGGATTTTGTCTGAAGCTTTCTTT. Using reference TRBV5-4 and TRBJ1-1 for the parts outside the CDR3, the full variable domain is ETGVTQSPTHLIKTRGQQVTLRCSSQSGHNTVSWYQQALGQGPQFIFQYYREEENGRGNFPPRFSGLQFPNYSSELNVNALELDDSALYLCASSPHPGILSEAFFGQGTRLTVV.

V gene TRBV25-1 combines with J gene TRBJ2-5, with unresolved D. Looked up from germline, CDR1 is MGHDK and CDR2 is SYGVNS. V shed 2 bases and J shed 4 bases, with 14 bases lying between them. The CDR3 contains 15 residues. Here the CDR3 reads CASSEGVGPGETQYF. In DNA, the CDR3 is TGTGCCAGCAGTGAAGGCGTGGGTCCAGGAGAGACCCAGTACTTC.

The chain recombines TRBV7-9 with TRBJ2-3, with 9 bases fitting TRBD1. Germline assignment: CDR1 SEHNR and CDR2 FQNEAQ (reference sequence). The length of the CDR3 is 16 residues. Trimming took 2 bases from V and 6 from J; bases not matched to a gene: 9. CDR3 nucleotide sequence: TGTGCCAGCAGCTTAACATCCGGGACAGGGTGGGATACGCAGTATTTT. Translation gives CASSLTSGTGWDTQYF.

The rearrangement links TRBV6-5 to TRBJ1-2; 10 nucleotides agree with TRBD1. This CDR3 spans 14 amino acids. CDR1 is MNHEY, CDR2 SVGAGI, per germline. The V segment lost 6 bases and the J segment 4 bases; nucleotides outside the gene matches: 5. The CDR3 DNA follows: TGTGCCAGCAGGGACAGGGGGAGGGCCTATGGCTACACCTTC. Translating it yields CASRDRGRAYGYTF.

The J gene is TRBJ1-4, the V gene TRBV5-1, with 8 bases aligning to TRBD1. The CDR3 totals 17 residues. CDR1 is SGHRS, CDR2 YFSETQ, per germline. Trimming cost V 0 bases and J 0 bases; bases outside gene matches: 4. CDR3 DNA sequence: TGCGCCAGCAGCTTGGGACAGGGGAGGGCAACTAATGAAAAACTGTTTTTT. It translates to CASSLGQGRATNEKLFF.

The genes are TRBV7-3 and TRBJ2-1; D is perhaps TRBD2 (6 bases). Germline CDR1 is SGHTA and CDR2 is FQGTGA. The germline V and J ends were trimmed by 5 bases and 0 bases, with 17 bases remaining between them. CDR3 length: 17 amino acids. Here the CDR3 DNA reads TGTGCCAGCAGCCCCTCGGGGGTAGCGAGCTCCTACAATGAGCAGTTCTTC. Encoded protein: CASSPSGVASSYNEQFF.

This clone has a single count. The chain couples TRBV6-5 to TRBJ1-5, with unresolved D. This CDR3 is 14 amino acids long. The V gene lost 4 bases and the J gene lost 7 bases, with 14 bases spanning the gap. Germline V gene data show CDR1 as MNHEY and CDR2 as SVGAGI. The CDR3 loop is CASSSAGGYQPQHF. As DNA, the CDR3 is TGTGCCAGCAGTTCTGCAGGAGGGTACCAGCCCCAGCATTTT.

The rearrangement joins TRBV10-3 to TRBJ1-3, with TRBD1 identical over 7 bases. CDR3 size: 16 residues. Germline-derived CDR1 and CDR2 are ENHRY and SYGVKD. Trimming took 6 bases from V and 0 from J; bases not matched to a gene: 8. CDR3 sequence reads: CAISPRGSSSGNTIYF. The CDR3 nucleotides read TGTGCCATCAGCCCCAGGGGGTCGAGCTCTGGAAACACCATATATTTT.

Concerning this clone itself: Other DNA sequences in the sample encode the same CDR3. V and J are TRBV29-1 and TRBJ1-1; the D gene is possibly TRBD1 (5 bases). This CDR3 is built from 14 residues. Deletions cut 1 base from V and 4 bases from J, with 13 bases between. Germline CDR1 reads SQVTM; CDR2 reads ANQGSEA. The CDR3 is CSVEVGTKSTEAFF. The CDR3 DNA reads as TGCAGCGTTGAAGTTGGGACTAAGAGCACTGAAGCTTTCTTT.

The V and J genes are TRBV6-5 and TRBJ2-1; the match to TRBD2 covers 13 bases. The CDR3 runs 14 residues. Trimming at V came to 8 bases and at J to 5 bases, leaving 3 bases not matched to a gene. The germline CDR1 and CDR2 sequences are MNHEY and SVGAGI. CDR3 loop: CASRGLAGDNEQFF. CDR3 DNA: TGTGCCAGCCGAGGACTAGCGGGGGACAATGAGCAGTTCTTC.

J is TRBJ2-3 and V is TRBV11-2; D possibly corresponds to TRBD2 (5 bases). Germline values: CDR1 SGHAT, CDR2 FQNNGV. This CDR3 is built from 17 residues. The V end lost 5 bases, the J end lost 8 bases, and 26 bases lay between the germline ends. The CDR3 is CASSLPRTHLGLGTQYF. The CDR3 bases are TGTGCCAGCAGCCTCCCTCGGACTCACCTTGGATTAGGTACGCAGTATTTT.

J is TRBJ2-2 and V is TRBV4-3, with 10 bases aligning to TRBD2. Per germline, CDR1 LGHNA and CDR2 YSLEER. The CDR3 has 16 amino acids. Trimming cost V 4 bases and J 5 bases; bases outside gene matches: 7. The CDR3 DNA is TGCGCCAGCAGCCTAAGCGGGAGGGGAGGAACCGGGGAGCTGTTTTTT. This sequence encodes CASSLSGRGGTGELFF.

The rearrangement uses TRBV27 and TRBJ2-7; 12 bases align to TRBD2. Germline-derived CDR1 and CDR2 are MNHEY and SMNVEV (reference sequence). V gave up 5 bases and J gave up 4 bases; unmatched junction bases: 12. The CDR3 consists of 17 residues. The CDR3 DNA sequence: TGTGCCAGCAGTAGATCCTTGACTAGCGGGAGCGTGTACGAGCAGTACTTC. Its protein product is CASSRSLTSGSVYEQYF.

The chain joins TRBV6-4 to TRBJ2-1; TRBD2 matches 13 bases. This CDR3 is built from 15 residues. V dropped 3 bases and J dropped 8; count of bases not matched to a gene: 4. Germline V CDR1 and CDR2: MRHNA, SNTAGT. The CDR3 DNA is TGTGCCAGCAGTGAAACTAGCGGGGGGGCCGATGAGCAGTTCTTC. Translation: CASSETSGGADEQFF.

The chain recombines TRBV18 with TRBJ2-3; 10 bases line up with TRBD2. Germline V gene sequence: CDR1 KGHSH, CDR2 LQKENI. With V trimmed by 0 bases and J by 4 bases, 4 bases remained unmatched. This CDR3 comprises 16 residues. The CDR3 coding sequence is TGTGCCAGCTCACCACCCCCTAGCGGGAGTGCAGATACGCAGTATTTT. This sequence encodes CASSPPPSGSADTQYF.

J is TRBJ1-2 and V is TRBV27, with 7 bases fitting TRBD1. The germline V gene encodes CDR1 MNHEY and CDR2 SMNVEV (reference sequence). The CDR3 loop spans 14 amino acids. The V and J ends lost 7 bases and 8 bases, in that order; junction bases with no gene match: 13. CDR3 nucleotide sequence: TGTGCCAGCACCATGACAAGGGACAGTGGCGGCTACACCTTC. Translated: CASTMTRDSGGYTF.

V and J are TRBV7-2 and TRBJ2-1; D may be TRBD2 (6 bases). This CDR3 contains 15 residues. Germline V gene sequence: CDR1 SGHTA, CDR2 FQGNSA. V gave up 2 bases and J gave up 6 bases, with 14 bases separating them. The DNA for the CDR3 is TGTGCCAGCAGCTTATCGATGCGGGGAGTCAATGAGCAGTTCTTC. Its translation: CASSLSMRGVNEQFF. Variable domain in full (rest from reference TRBV7-2 and TRBJ2-1): GAGVSQSPSNKVTEKGKDVELRCDPISGHTALYWYRQSLGQGLEFLIYFQGNSAPDKSGLPSDRFSAERTGGSVSTLTIQRTQQEDSAVYLCASSLSMRGVNEQFFGPGTRLTVL.

V usage is TRBV18 and J usage is TRBJ2-1, with D perhaps TRBD1 (6 bases). Per the germline V gene, CDR1 is KGHSH and CDR2 is LQKENI. CDR3 length: 14 residues. Between the trimmed V and J ends, which lost 3 bases and 7 bases, there was a span of 13 bases. This CDR3 is CASSPGAGANEQFF. CDR3 nucleotide sequence: TGTGCCAGCTCACCTGGTGCAGGGGCTAATGAGCAGTTCTTC.

V gene TRBV27 combines with J gene TRBJ1-2; TRBD1 matches at 10 bases. Trimming at V came to 0 bases and at J to 8 bases, leaving 3 bases not matched to a gene. CDR1 and CDR2 from the germline V gene are MNHEY and SMNVEV (reference sequence). The CDR3 is 14 amino acids. DNA of the CDR3: TGTGCCAGCAGTTTATCGGGACAGGGGACGGGCTACACCTTC. This translates into CASSLSGQGTGYTF.

The chain combines TRBV11-1 with TRBJ2-4; 11 positions match TRBD1. This CDR3 spans 19 amino acids. Germline CDR1 and CDR2: SGHAT and FQDESV (reference sequence). Trimming removed 6 bases from V and 5 bases from J; junction bases left unmatched: 18. The CDR3 spells CASSTPDPTDRGLENIQYF. The CDR3, as DNA: TGTGCCAGCAGTACTCCCGACCCCACGGACAGGGGGCTGGAAAACATTCAGTACTTC. The whole variable domain, filled in from reference TRBV11-1 and TRBJ2-4, reads EAEVAQSPRYKITEKSQAVAFWCDPISGHATLYWYRQILGQGPELLVQFQDESVVDDSQLPKDRFSAERLKGVDSTLKIQPAELGDSAMYLCASSTPDPTDRGLENIQYFGAGTRLSVL.

The gene calls are TRBV6-6 and TRBJ2-4; TRBD2 agrees at 12 bases. Germline CDR1 and CDR2: MNHNY and SVGAGI (reference sequence). CDR3 size: 14 residues. Trimming removed 6 bases from V and 8 bases from J; junction bases left unmatched: 5. DNA of the CDR3: TGTGCCAGCAGCAAGACTAGCGGGGGTGACATTCAGTACTTC. Encoded protein: CASSKTSGGDIQYF.